The clone carrying this TCR beta chain was seen repeatedly, ten times or more. As yet, its antigen is unknown. Diagnoses were made from clinical symptoms, serum measures (thyroxine and TRAb), thyroid ultrasound and orbital computed tomography. Fresh peripheral blood, about 10 ml of it, supplied the PBMCs. The data belong to a study of T cells in Graves' hyperthyroidism and ophthalmopathy. Regions amplified from RNA transcripts were the TCR beta CDR3 regions. HTBI primers drove first-round RT-PCR of the TCR CDR3. TCRdb recomputed calls from the multiplex PCR reads with MiXCR, one row per CDR3 protein. The table lists more than 350,000 distinct CDR3 sequences, approximately 18% of them singletons. This CDR3 has 14 amino acids. Losses at the gene ends were 6 bases for V and 9 bases for J; bases not matched to a gene: 10. CDR1 and CDR2 from the germline V gene are SNHLY and FYNNEI. Whole-study results and caveats: Most thyroid clonotypes with frequency above 0.001 were detected in blood. Stable hyperthyroidism was separated from ophthalmopathy by a model based on 13 V-J features.

The clonotype comes from a woman aged 25 to 39 with Graves' hyperthyroidism that later progressed to Graves' ophthalmopathy. This rearrangement joins TRBV2 to TRBJ2-5; TRBD2 matches at 10 bases. Input material: blood. The CDR3 loop reads CASRGTSEGDAQYF. The CDR3 nucleotides read TGTGCCAGCAGAGGGACTAGCGAGGGTGACGCCCAGTACTTC.